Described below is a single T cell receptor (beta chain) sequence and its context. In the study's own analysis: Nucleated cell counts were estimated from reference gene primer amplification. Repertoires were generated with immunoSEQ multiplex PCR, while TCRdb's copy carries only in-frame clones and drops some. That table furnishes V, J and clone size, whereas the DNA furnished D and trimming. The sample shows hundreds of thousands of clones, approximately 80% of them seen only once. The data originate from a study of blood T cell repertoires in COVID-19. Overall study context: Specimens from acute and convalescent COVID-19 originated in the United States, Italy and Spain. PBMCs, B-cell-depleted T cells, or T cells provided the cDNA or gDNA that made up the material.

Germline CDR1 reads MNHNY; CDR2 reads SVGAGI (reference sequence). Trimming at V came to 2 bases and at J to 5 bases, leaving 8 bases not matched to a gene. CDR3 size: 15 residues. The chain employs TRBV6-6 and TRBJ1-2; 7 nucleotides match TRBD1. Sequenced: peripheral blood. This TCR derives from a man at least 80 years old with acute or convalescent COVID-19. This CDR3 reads CASSYAPTGDYGYTF. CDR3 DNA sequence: TGTGCCAGCAGTTACGCCCCTACAGGGGATTATGGCTACACCTTC.